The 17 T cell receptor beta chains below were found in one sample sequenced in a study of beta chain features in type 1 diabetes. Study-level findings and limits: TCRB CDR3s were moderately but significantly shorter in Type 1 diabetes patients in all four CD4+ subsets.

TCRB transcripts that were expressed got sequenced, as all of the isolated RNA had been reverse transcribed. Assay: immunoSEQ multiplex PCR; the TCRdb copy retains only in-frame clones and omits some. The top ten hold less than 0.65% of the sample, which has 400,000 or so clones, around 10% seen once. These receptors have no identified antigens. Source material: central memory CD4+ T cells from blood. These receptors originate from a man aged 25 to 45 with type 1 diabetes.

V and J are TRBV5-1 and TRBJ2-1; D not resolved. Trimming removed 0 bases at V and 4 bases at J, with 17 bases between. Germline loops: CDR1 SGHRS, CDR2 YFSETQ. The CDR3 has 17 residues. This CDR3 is CASSLGAGNSGYNEQFF. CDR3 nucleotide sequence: TGCGCCAGCAGCTTGGGGGCCGGAAATTCCGGGTACAATGAGCAGTTCTTC.

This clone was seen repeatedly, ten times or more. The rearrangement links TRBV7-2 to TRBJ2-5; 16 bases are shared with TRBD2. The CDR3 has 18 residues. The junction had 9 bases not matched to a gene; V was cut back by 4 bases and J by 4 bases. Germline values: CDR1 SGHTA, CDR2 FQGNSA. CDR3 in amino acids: CASSSAGTSGRAGETQYF. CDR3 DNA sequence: TGTGCCAGCAGCTCGGCCGGGACTAGCGGGAGGGCCGGAGAGACCCAGTACTTC.

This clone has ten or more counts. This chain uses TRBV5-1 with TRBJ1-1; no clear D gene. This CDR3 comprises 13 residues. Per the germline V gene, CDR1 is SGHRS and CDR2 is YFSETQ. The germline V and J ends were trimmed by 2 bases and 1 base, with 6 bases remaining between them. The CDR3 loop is CASSLRSNTEAFF. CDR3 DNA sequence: TGCGCCAGCAGCTTACGGTCGAACACTGAAGCTTTCTTT. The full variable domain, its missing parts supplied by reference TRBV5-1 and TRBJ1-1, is KAGVTQTPRYLIKTRGQQVTLSCSPISGHRSVSWYQQTPGQGLQFLFEYFSETQRNKGNFPGRFSGRQFSNSRSEMNVSTLELGDSALYLCASSLRSNTEAFFGQGTRLTVV.

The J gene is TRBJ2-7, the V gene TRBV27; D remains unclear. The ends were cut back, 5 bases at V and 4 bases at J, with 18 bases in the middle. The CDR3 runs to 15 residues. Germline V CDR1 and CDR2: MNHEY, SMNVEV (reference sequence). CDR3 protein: CASSLLFETGYEQYF. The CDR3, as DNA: TGTGCCAGCAGTCTTCTCTTTGAGACTGGTTACGAGCAGTACTTC.

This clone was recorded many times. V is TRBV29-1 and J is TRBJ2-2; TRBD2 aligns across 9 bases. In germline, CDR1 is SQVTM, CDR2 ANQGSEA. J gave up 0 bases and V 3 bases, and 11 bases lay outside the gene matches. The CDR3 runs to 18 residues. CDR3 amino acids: CSVDPRPAGGPNTGELFF. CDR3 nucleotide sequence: TGCAGCGTTGACCCCCGGCCAGCGGGAGGTCCGAACACCGGGGAGCTGTTTTTT.

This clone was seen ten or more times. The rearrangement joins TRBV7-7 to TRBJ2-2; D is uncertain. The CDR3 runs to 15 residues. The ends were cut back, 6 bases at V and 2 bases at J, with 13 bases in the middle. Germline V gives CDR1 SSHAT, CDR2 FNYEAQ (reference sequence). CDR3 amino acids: CASSLSSVNTGELFF. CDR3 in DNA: TGTGCCAGCAGTTTATCATCAGTCAACACCGGGGAGCTGTTTTTT. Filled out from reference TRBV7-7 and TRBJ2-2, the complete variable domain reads GAGVSQSPRYKVTKRGQDVTLRCDPISSHATLYWYQQALGQGPEFLTYFNYEAQPDKSGLPSDRFSAERPEGSISTLTIQRTEQRDSAMYRCASSLSSVNTGELFFGEGSRLTVL.

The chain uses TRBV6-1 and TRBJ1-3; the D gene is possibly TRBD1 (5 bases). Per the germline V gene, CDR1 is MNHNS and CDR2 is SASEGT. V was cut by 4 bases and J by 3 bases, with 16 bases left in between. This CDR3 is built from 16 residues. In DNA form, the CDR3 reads TGTGCCAGCAGTGCCGAGGGACCGAGGAGTGGAAACACCATATATTTT. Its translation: CASSAEGPRSGNTIYF.

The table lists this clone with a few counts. The DNA for the CDR3 is TGTGCCAGCAGCTTGTTCGGACTAGCGGGAGGAAATACGCAGTATTTT. This codes for CASSLFGLAGGNTQYF. This sequence joins TRBV5-6 and TRBJ2-3; 14 nucleotides match TRBD2. With V trimmed by 1 base and J by 7 bases, 5 bases remained unmatched. The CDR3 has 16 residues. The germline V gene has CDR1 SGHDT and CDR2 YYEEEE. The full variable domain, in which reference TRBV5-6 and TRBJ2-3 provide the parts outside the CDR3, is DAGVTQSPTHLIKTRGQQVTLRCSPKSGHDTVSWYQQALGQGPQFIFQYYEEEERQRGNFPDRFSGHQFPNYSSELNVNALLLGDSALYLCASSLFGLAGGNTQYFGPGTRLTVL.

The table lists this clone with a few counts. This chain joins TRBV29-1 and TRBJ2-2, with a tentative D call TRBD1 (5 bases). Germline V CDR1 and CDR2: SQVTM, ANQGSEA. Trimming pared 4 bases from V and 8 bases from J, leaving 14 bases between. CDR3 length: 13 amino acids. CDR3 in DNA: TGCAGCGTTGGAGTCAGGGTAAAGGGGGAGCTGTTTTTT. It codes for CSVGVRVKGELFF.

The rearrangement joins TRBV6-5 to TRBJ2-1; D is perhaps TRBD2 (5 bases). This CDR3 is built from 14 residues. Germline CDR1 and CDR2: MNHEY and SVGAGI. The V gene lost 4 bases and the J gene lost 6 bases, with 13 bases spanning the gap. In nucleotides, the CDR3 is TGTGCCAGCAGTTTGAATCCAGCGGTCAATGAGCAGTTCTTC. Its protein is CASSLNPAVNEQFF.

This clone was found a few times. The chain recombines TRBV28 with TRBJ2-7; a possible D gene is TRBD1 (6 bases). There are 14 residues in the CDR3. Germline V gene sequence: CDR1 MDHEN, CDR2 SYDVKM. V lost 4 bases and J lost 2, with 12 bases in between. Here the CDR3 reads CASSSTGHPYEQYF. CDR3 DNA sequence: TGTGCCAGCAGTTCCACGGGACACCCCTACGAGCAGTACTTC.

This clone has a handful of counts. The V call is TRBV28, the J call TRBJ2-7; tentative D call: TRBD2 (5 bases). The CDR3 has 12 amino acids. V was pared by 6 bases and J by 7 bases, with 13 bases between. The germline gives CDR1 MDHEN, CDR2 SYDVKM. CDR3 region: CASSLAQEEQYF. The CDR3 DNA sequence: TGTGCCAGCAGCCTAGCCCAGGAGGAGCAGTACTTC.

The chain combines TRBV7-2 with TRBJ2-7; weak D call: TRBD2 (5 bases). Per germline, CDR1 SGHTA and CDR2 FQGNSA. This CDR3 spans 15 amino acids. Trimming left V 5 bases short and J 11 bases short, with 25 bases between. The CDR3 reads CASSPYNSGAVGKYF. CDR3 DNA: TGTGCCAGCAGCCCTTACAATTCCGGAGCGGTGGGAAAGTACTTC. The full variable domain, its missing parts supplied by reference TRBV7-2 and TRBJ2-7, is GAGVSQSPSNKVTEKGKDVELRCDPISGHTALYWYRQSLGQGLEFLIYFQGNSAPDKSGLPSDRFSAERTGGSVSTLTIQRTQQEDSAVYLCASSPYNSGAVGKYFGPGTRLTVT.

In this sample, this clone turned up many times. The CDR3 here is CASSPGQVNEQYF. DNA of the CDR3: TGTGCCAGCAGCCCCGGGCAGGTAAACGAGCAGTACTTC. This chain joins TRBV7-6 and TRBJ2-7; D ambiguous. The CDR3 is 13 residues long. Trimming shortened V by 5 bases and J by 5 bases, and 13 bases separated the two germline ends. Germline V gene sequence: CDR1 SGHVS, CDR2 FNYEAQ.

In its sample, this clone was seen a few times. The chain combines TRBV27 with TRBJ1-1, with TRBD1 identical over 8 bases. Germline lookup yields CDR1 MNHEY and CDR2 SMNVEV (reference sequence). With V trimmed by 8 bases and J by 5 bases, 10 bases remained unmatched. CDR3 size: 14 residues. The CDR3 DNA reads TGTGCCAGCCGACCAACAGGGGGAAGGACTGAAGCTTTCTTT. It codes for CASRPTGGRTEAFF.

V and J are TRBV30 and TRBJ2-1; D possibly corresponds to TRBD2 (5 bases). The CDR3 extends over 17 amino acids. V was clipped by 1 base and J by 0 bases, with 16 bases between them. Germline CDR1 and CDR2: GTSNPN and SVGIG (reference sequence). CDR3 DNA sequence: TGTGCCTGGAGTGGGCTAGGCCGGGGTAGCTCCTACAATGAGCAGTTCTTC. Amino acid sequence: CAWSGLGRGSSYNEQFF.

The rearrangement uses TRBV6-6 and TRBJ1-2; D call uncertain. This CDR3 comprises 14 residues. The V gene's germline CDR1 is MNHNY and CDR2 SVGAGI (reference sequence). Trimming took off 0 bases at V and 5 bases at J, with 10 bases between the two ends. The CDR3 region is CASSYSYGVYGYTF. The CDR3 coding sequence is TGTGCCAGCAGTTACTCTTATGGGGTATATGGCTACACCTTC.